Below, 4 T cell receptor beta chains from the same sample are listed, as sequenced in a study of blood T cell repertoires in COVID-19 (dated by TCRdb to 2019 to 2021). Preparation of the library involved the immunoSEQ multiplex PCR assay. TCRdb retrieved this table from immuneACCESS and kept in-frame rearrangements only. Not all clones are present; in checked studies, unresolved V genes account for under half, and no reason is known for the remainder. The sample has some 150,000 clones on record, approximately 89% of them singletons. The top ten constitute 1.5% to 2% of the sample. The sample was peripheral blood. All receptors derive from a human donor in a cohort sampled during active COVID-19.

The chain's CDR3 is CASTRTGGGYTF. The DNA of the CDR3 is TGTGCCAGCACCCGGACAGGGGGTGGCTACACCTTC. The V call is TRBV6-5, the J call TRBJ1-2; 10 nucleotides agree with TRBD1. Trimming removed 7 bases from V and 7 bases from J; junction bases left unmatched: 3. Germline V CDR1 and CDR2: MNHEY, SVGAGI. The CDR3 sequence is 12 residues long.

This sequence joins TRBV6-1 and TRBJ1-5; D is perhaps TRBD1 (5 bases). Germline V gives CDR1 MNHNS, CDR2 SASEGT. V was shortened by 0 bases and J by 1 base, with 13 bases between the two germline ends. The CDR3 sequence is 17 residues long. The CDR3 protein is CASSEAGFSGSNQPQHF. CDR3 nucleotide sequence: TGTGCCAGCAGTGAAGCGGGATTTTCAGGGAGCAATCAGCCCCAGCATTTT.

V is TRBV5-1 and J is TRBJ2-5; TRBD1 aligns across 8 bases. J was trimmed by 2 bases and V by 4 bases; bases with no gene match: 16. This CDR3 has 18 amino acids. CDR1 and CDR2 from the germline V gene are SGHRS and YFSETQ. The CDR3 DNA is TGCGCCAGCAGCACCGGGACAGGAGGCGTCAGGCATCAAGAGACCCAGTACTTC. As protein: CASSTGTGGVRHQETQYF.

The J gene is TRBJ1-5, the V gene TRBV5-5; D gene ambiguous. The CDR3 is 14 amino acids. The V end lost 2 bases, the J end lost 5 bases, and 11 bases lay between the germline ends. Germline lookup yields CDR1 SGHKS and CDR2 YYEKEE (reference sequence). CDR3 DNA sequence: TGTGCCAGCAGCTTCTGGCGGGGAGATCAGCCCCAGCATTTT. Amino acids: CASSFWRGDQPQHF.